This entry concerns a single T cell receptor (beta chain). Its specificity is not known. The CDR3 sequence is 13 residues long. From germline, CDR1 is SQVTM and CDR2 ANQGSEA. V was shortened by 6 bases and J by 6 bases, with 16 bases between the two germline ends. This table comes from immunoSEQ multiplex PCR, and its TCRdb copy is limited to in-frame clones, with some not included. The sample has approximately 100,000 clones, roughly 82% seen once; the top ten hold about 1.5%. This specimen comes from a study of graft-versus-host responses after intestinal transplantation. Across the study: Every recipient had anti-thymocyte globulin induction and about three years of tacrolimus plus steroids. General study results and limits: Investigators detected GvH clones in recipient marrow, with some emerging earlier in ileum or blood. Early post-transplant declines in HvG were associated with peak levels of circulating GvH clones.

The receptor's source is a human patient who received an intestinal transplant, so some T cells may come from the graft donor. The J gene is TRBJ2-3, the V gene TRBV29-1, with D possibly being TRBD1 or TRBD2 (5 bases each). This material consisted of PBMCs, taken 255 days after intestinal transplant. The CDR3 protein is CSVGLGVHDTQYF. DNA of the CDR3: TGCAGCGTGGGGTTGGGGGTTCATGATACGCAGTATTTT.